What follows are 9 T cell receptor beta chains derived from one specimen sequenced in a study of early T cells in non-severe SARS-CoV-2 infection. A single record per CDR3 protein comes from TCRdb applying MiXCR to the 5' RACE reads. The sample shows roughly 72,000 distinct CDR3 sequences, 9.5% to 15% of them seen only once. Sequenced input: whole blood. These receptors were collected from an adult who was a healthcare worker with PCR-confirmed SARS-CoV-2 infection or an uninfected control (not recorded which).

CDR3 residues: CSVLTEGNIQYF. Here the CDR3 DNA reads TGCAGCGTCTTGACAGAGGGGAACATTCAGTACTTC. This chain uses TRBV29-1 with TRBJ2-4; either TRBD1 or TRBD2 may fit D (5 bases each). CDR1 and CDR2 (germline): SQVTM, ANQGSEA. Trimming stripped 6 bases from V and 7 bases from J, with 13 bases between. The length of the CDR3 is 12 residues.

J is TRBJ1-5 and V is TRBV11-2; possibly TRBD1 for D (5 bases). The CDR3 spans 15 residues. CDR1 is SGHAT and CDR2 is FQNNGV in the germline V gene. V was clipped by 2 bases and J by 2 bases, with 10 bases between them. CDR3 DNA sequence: TGTGCCAGCAGCTTATCCGGGGGAGGCAATCAGCCCCAGCATTTT. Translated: CASSLSGGGNQPQHF. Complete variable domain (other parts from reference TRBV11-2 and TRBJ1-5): EAGVAQSPRYKIIEKRQSVAFWCNPISGHATLYWYQQILGQGPKLLIQFQNNGVVDDSQLPKDRFSAERLKGVDSTLKIQPAKLEDSAVYLCASSLSGGGNQPQHFGDGTRLSIL.

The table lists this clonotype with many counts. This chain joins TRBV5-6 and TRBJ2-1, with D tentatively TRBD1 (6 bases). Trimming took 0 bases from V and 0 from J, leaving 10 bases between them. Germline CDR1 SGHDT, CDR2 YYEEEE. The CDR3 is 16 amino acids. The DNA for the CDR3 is TGTGCCAGCAGCTTGGTTTGGGACAACTCCTACAATGAGCAGTTCTTC. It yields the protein CASSLVWDNSYNEQFF.

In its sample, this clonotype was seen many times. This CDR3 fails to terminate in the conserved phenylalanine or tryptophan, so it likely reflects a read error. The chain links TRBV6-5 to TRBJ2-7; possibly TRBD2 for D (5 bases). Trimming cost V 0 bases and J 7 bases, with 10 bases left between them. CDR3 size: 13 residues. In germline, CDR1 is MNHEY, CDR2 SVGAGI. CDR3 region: CASSYSGRGEQYL. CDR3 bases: TGTGCCAGCAGTTACTCAGGCCGCGGGGAGCAGTACTTG.

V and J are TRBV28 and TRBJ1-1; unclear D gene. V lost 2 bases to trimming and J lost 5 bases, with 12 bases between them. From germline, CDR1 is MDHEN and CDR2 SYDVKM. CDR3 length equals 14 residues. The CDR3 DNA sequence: TGTGCCAGCAGTTTACATCTGGGGAAAACTGAAGCTTTCTTT. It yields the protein CASSLHLGKTEAFF.

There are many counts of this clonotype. CDR3 in amino acids: CASSIRVETQYF. CDR3 coding DNA: TGTGCCAGCAGTATCAGGGTGGAGACCCAGTACTTC. The chain uses TRBV28 and TRBJ2-5; a weak D match, TRBD1 (5 bases). Per germline, CDR1 MDHEN and CDR2 SYDVKM. V lost 5 bases, J lost 5 bases, and 9 bases lay in between. The CDR3 is 12 amino acids.

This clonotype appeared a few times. The CDR3 region is CAIRERGGSDEQFF. The CDR3 DNA reads TGTGCCATCCGAGAGCGGGGTGGATCGGATGAGCAGTTCTTC. V is TRBV10-3 and J is TRBJ2-1; TRBD2 matches at 7 bases. V lost 8 bases and J lost 8; bases outside the gene matches: 12. Germline CDR1 reads ENHRY; CDR2 reads SYGVKD. The CDR3 extends over 14 amino acids.

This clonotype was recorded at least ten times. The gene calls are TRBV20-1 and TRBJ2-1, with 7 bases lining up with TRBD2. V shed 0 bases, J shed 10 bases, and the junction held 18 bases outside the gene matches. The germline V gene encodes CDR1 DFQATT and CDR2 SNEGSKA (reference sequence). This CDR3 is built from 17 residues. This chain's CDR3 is CSARDETASGSGYEQFF. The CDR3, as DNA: TGCAGTGCTAGAGATGAAACGGCTAGCGGATCGGGGTACGAGCAGTTCTTC.

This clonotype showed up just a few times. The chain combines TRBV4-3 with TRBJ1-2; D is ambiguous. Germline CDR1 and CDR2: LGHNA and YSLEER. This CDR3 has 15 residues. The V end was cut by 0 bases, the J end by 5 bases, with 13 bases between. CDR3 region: CASSQDFPEEYGYTF. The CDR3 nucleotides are TGCGCCAGCAGCCAAGATTTCCCCGAAGAATATGGCTACACCTTC.